These 30 T cell receptor beta chains came from one sample sequenced in a study of neurological immune-mediated disorders. TCRdb processed the 5' RACE reads anew with MiXCR; each CDR3 protein has one entry. The table records 15,000 to 20,000 distinct CDR3 sequences, approximately 7.8% of them present only once. Sequencing was performed on CD8+ T cells from blood. The receptors here all came from a woman aged 25 to 39 with HTLV-1-associated myelopathy (HAM/TSP).

This clonotype appeared many times. The chain is built from TRBV5-8 and TRBJ2-7; D perhaps matches TRBD2 (6 bases). V was trimmed by 3 bases and J by 1 base, leaving 11 bases between them. CDR3 size: 14 residues. Germline lookup yields CDR1 SGHTS and CDR2 YDEGEE. This CDR3 reads CASSWDLRSYEQYF. The CDR3 DNA reads TGTGCCAGCAGCTGGGACTTGAGGTCCTACGAGCAGTACTTC.

This clonotype was seen a handful of times. It may be a read error: a sequence one base away is much more abundant. J is TRBJ2-7 and V is TRBV19, with D perhaps TRBD1 (5 bases). The germline V gene has CDR1 LNHDA and CDR2 SQIVND (reference sequence). The CDR3 has 13 amino acids. The CDR3 here is CASSIDSSYEKYF. The CDR3 bases are TGTGCCAGTAGTATCGACAGCTCCTACGAGAAGTACTTC.

This clonotype was seen ten or more times. The rearrangement links TRBV20-1 to TRBJ1-5; 10 bases are shared with TRBD1. The CDR3 runs 15 residues. Trimming removed 3 bases from V and 7 bases from J; junction bases left unmatched: 9. Germline CDR1 and CDR2: DFQATT and SNEGSKA (reference sequence). The CDR3 sequence: CSARDRQGAEQPQHF. Written as DNA, the CDR3 is TGCAGTGCTAGGGACCGACAGGGGGCCGAGCAGCCCCAGCATTTT.

By share, this clonotype counts as medium-sized. V gene TRBV20-1 combines with J gene TRBJ2-2; D might be TRBD2 (5 bases). Germline V lookup: CDR1 DFQATT, CDR2 SNEGSKA (reference sequence). CDR3 length: 15 residues. V lost 6 bases to trimming and J lost 0 bases, with 14 bases between them. The CDR3 DNA sequence: TGCAGTGCCGAGACCGGGAACGCGAACACCGGGGAGCTGTTTTTT. As protein: CSAETGNANTGELFF.

Many counts were recorded for this clonotype. The J gene is TRBJ1-5, the V gene TRBV5-1; D unresolved. Deletions cut 0 bases from V and 1 base from J, with 8 bases between. CDR3 length equals 15 residues. Germline assignment: CDR1 SGHRS and CDR2 YFSETQ. CDR3 in amino acids: CASSLVGASNQPQHF. The DNA of the CDR3 is TGCGCCAGCAGCTTGGTAGGTGCAAGCAATCAGCCCCAGCATTTT. Looking up the rest from reference TRBV5-1 and TRBJ1-5 gives the full variable domain: KAGVTQTPRYLIKTRGQQVTLSCSPISGHRSVSWYQQTPGQGLQFLFEYFSETQRNKGNFPGRFSGRQFSNSRSEMNVSTLELGDSALYLCASSLVGASNQPQHFGDGTRLSIL.

The table lists this clonotype with many counts. The chain links TRBV3-1 to TRBJ2-7; D remains ambiguous. Germline CDR1 is LGHDT and CDR2 is YNNKEL (reference sequence). The CDR3 spans 14 residues. V was pared by 0 bases and J by 7 bases, with 13 bases between. The CDR3 DNA is TGTGCCAGCAGCCAAGATATCAAGGGTTGGGAGCAGTACTTC. Translating gives CASSQDIKGWEQYF.

This clonotype was seen at least ten times. V and J are TRBV30 and TRBJ1-2; TRBD1 might be the D (6 bases). CDR1 GTSNPN and CDR2 SVGIG come from the germline V gene (reference sequence). This CDR3 is 8 amino acids long. V was cut by 7 bases and J by 12 bases, with 9 bases left in between. CDR3 DNA sequence: TGTGCCTTAACAGGGAACACCTTC. Its translation: CALTGNTF.

At least ten counts were recorded for this clonotype. The V gene is TRBV9, the J gene TRBJ1-2; D is unresolved. In germline, CDR1 is SGDLS, CDR2 YYNGEE. V lost 0 bases and J lost 4, with 13 bases in between. This CDR3 has 15 residues. CDR3: CASSVAERRSYGYTF. In nucleotides, the CDR3 is TGTGCCAGCAGCGTAGCTGAAAGACGGTCCTATGGCTACACCTTC. The entire variable domain, with the rest obtained from reference TRBV9 and TRBJ1-2, is as follows: DSGVTQTPKHLITATGQRVTLRCSPRSGDLSVYWYQQSLDQGLQFLIQYYNGEERAKGNILERFSAQQFPDLHSELNLSSLELGDSALYFCASSVAERRSYGYTFGSGTRLTVV.

At least ten counts were recorded for this clonotype. The rearrangement joins TRBV24-1 to TRBJ1-5, with D unresolved. V dropped 1 base and J dropped 5 bases, with 8 bases sitting between them. The CDR3 covers 14 residues. CDR1 is KGHDR, CDR2 SFDVKD, per germline. This chain's CDR3 is CATSDFSEDQPQHF. CDR3 nucleotide sequence: TGTGCCACCAGTGATTTTAGCGAGGATCAGCCCCAGCATTTT.

This clonotype came up many times. The chain couples TRBV2 to TRBJ2-3; D call uncertain. Deletions cut 7 bases from V and 0 bases from J, with 14 bases between. There are 15 residues in the CDR3. Germline assignment: CDR1 SNHLY and CDR2 FYNNEI. The CDR3 sequence: CASMGGQPSTDTQYF. In nucleotides, the CDR3 is TGTGCCAGCATGGGTGGTCAGCCTAGCACAGATACGCAGTATTTT.

In its sample, this clonotype is medium-sized. The V and J genes are TRBV6-2 or TRBV6-3 and TRBJ2-3, with a tentative D call TRBD2 (6 bases). CDR3 size: 15 residues. The V gene's germline CDR1 is MNHEY and CDR2 SVGEGT. V was shortened by 3 bases and J by 0 bases, with 10 bases between the two germline ends. CDR3 coding DNA: TGTGCCAGCAGTTATACGGCGGGGAGCACAGATACGCAGTATTTT. Its protein is CASSYTAGSTDTQYF.

This clonotype appeared many times. V and J are TRBV6-1 and TRBJ1-5; a possible D gene is TRBD1 (6 bases). Germline values: CDR1 MNHNS, CDR2 SASEGT. The V end lost 4 bases, the J end lost 0 bases, and 13 bases lay between the germline ends. CDR3 size: 16 residues. The CDR3 DNA sequence: TGTGCCAGCAGTGTTTGGACAGACCCTAGCAATCAGCCCCAGCATTTT. Translated, it gives CASSVWTDPSNQPQHF.

This clonotype was observed many times. The V gene is TRBV5-1, the J gene TRBJ1-3; D gene uncertain. Germline V gives CDR1 SGHRS, CDR2 YFSETQ. The CDR3 extends over 14 amino acids. Trimming took 0 bases from V and 1 from J, leaving 5 bases between them. The CDR3 is CASSLGESGNTIYF. The CDR3 DNA reads as TGCGCCAGCAGCTTGGGAGAATCTGGAAACACCATATATTTT.

This clonotype was counted many times. The chain joins TRBV18 to TRBJ1-1, with 9 bases matching TRBD1. The junction had 2 bases not matched to a gene; V was cut back by 2 bases and J by 4 bases. This CDR3 contains 14 residues. The germline V gene has CDR1 KGHSH and CDR2 LQKENI. This CDR3 is CASSPVTGGTEAFF. CDR3 coding DNA: TGTGCCAGCTCACCAGTGACAGGGGGCACTGAAGCTTTCTTT.

This clonotype came up many times. V gene TRBV20-1 combines with J gene TRBJ2-7; TRBD2 is a possible D gene (5 bases). Germline V gene lookup returns CDR1 DFQATT and CDR2 SNEGSKA (reference sequence). There are 12 residues in the CDR3. Trimming stripped 3 bases from V and 5 bases from J, with 11 bases between. The CDR3 here is CSASETGNEQYF. CDR3 coding DNA: TGCAGTGCTAGTGAGACCGGGAACGAGCAGTACTTC.

J is TRBJ2-7 and V is TRBV7-9, with a tentative D call TRBD2 (6 bases). This CDR3 spans 13 amino acids. Germline V gives CDR1 SEHNR, CDR2 FQNEAQ (reference sequence). V shed 5 bases and J shed 3 bases, with 11 bases lying between them. The CDR3 nucleotides are TGTGCCAGCAGCACGGGGGTAGGCTACGAGCAGTACTTC. It encodes CASSTGVGYEQYF.

The chain recombines TRBV20-1 with TRBJ1-2; D possibly corresponds to TRBD1 (5 bases). Trimming pared 2 bases from V and 4 bases from J, leaving 8 bases between. CDR3 length: 12 amino acids. Germline CDR1 DFQATT, CDR2 SNEGSKA (reference sequence). CDR3 coding DNA: TGCAGTGCTAGATTGGGGGGCTATGGCTACACCTTC. It is translated as CSARLGGYGYTF.

This clonotype was seen ten or more times. J is TRBJ2-3 and V is TRBV3-1; D ambiguous. Germline loops: CDR1 LGHDT, CDR2 YNNKEL (reference sequence). This CDR3 has 12 residues. The V gene lost 2 bases and the J gene lost 3 bases, with 3 bases spanning the gap. In DNA, the CDR3 is TGTGCCAGCAGCCAACGAACAGATACGCAGTATTTT. This gives the protein CASSQRTDTQYF.

This clonotype was seen ten or more times. V and J are TRBV6-6 and TRBJ1-1; the match to TRBD1 covers 11 bases. V lost 6 bases to trimming and J lost 6 bases; unmatched junction nucleotides: 21. Germline CDR1 MNHNY, CDR2 SVGAGI (reference sequence). This CDR3 has 19 residues. The CDR3 DNA reads TGTGCCAGCAGACTAACCATATCCGGGACAGGGGGGCAAAACGCTGAAGCTTTCTTT. Translated, it gives CASRLTISGTGGQNAEAFF.

This clonotype has ten or more counts. The chain links TRBV6-6 to TRBJ2-1, with 7 bases fitting TRBD1. From germline, CDR1 is MNHNY and CDR2 SVGAGI (reference sequence). This CDR3 comprises 15 residues. V trimming: 4 bases; J trimming: 7 bases; junction bases outside the gene matches: 10. CDR3 residues: CASSSRQGEDNEQFF. The DNA of the CDR3 is TGTGCCAGCAGTTCTAGACAGGGTGAGGATAATGAGCAGTTCTTC.

Ten or more counts support this clonotype. The rearrangement uses TRBV20-1 and TRBJ2-1; D might be TRBD1 or TRBD2, each matching 6 bases. Germline V gives CDR1 DFQATT, CDR2 SNEGSKA (reference sequence). V was pared by 4 bases and J by 6 bases, with 13 bases between. The CDR3 contains 13 residues. This chain's CDR3 is CSATGGPINEQFF. In DNA, the CDR3 is TGCAGTGCTACCGGGGGCCCCATCAATGAGCAGTTCTTC.

This clonotype was seen ten or more times. CDR3 sequence: CASSLQEGYRGLSGNTIYF. The CDR3 DNA reads as TGTGCCAGCAGCTTGCAAGAGGGTTACAGGGGGCTCTCTGGAAACACCATATATTTT. The chain is built from TRBV7-8 and TRBJ1-3; 9 bases fit TRBD1. The germline CDR1 and CDR2 sequences are SGHVS and FQNEAQ. V lost 3 bases to trimming and J lost 0 bases; unmatched junction nucleotides: 12. This CDR3 spans 19 amino acids.

This clonotype was seen at least ten times. V gene TRBV20-1 combines with J gene TRBJ1-5; D not resolved. Trimming stripped 0 bases from V and 5 bases from J, with 14 bases between. From germline, CDR1 is DFQATT and CDR2 SNEGSKA (reference sequence). The CDR3 spans 15 residues. Written as DNA, the CDR3 is TGCAGTGCTAGAGATCGGCAGGCGTACGATCAGCCCCAGCATTTT. Its translation is CSARDRQAYDQPQHF.

This clonotype appeared many times. The gene calls are TRBV7-2 and TRBJ2-1; tentative D call: TRBD2 (6 bases). The V gene's germline CDR1 is SGHTA and CDR2 FQGNSA. The CDR3 spans 13 residues. Trimming removed 8 bases at V and 10 bases at J, with 18 bases between. This CDR3 reads CASAATWRGEQFF. Written as DNA, the CDR3 is TGTGCCAGCGCAGCCACTTGGCGGGGCGAGCAGTTCTTC.

This clonotype was counted many times. This chain joins TRBV12-3 or TRBV12-4 and TRBJ2-3; 10 bases match TRBD2. Trimming cost V 3 bases and J 4 bases; bases outside gene matches: 7. The CDR3 sequence is 16 residues long. CDR3 nucleotides: TGTGCCAGCAGTTTCCTACTAGCGGGAATATCAGATACGCAGTATTTT. It specifies CASSFLLAGISDTQYF.

This clonotype has ten or more counts. The V gene is TRBV20-1, the J gene TRBJ1-6; D is possibly TRBD1 (5 bases). V lost 0 bases and J 9 bases, leaving 18 bases between the germline ends. The germline V gene has CDR1 DFQATT and CDR2 SNEGSKA (reference sequence). CDR3 length: 16 residues. CDR3 sequence (DNA): TGCAGTGCTAGAGAAGGGGACCTCGGAGATGCTTCACCCCTCCACTTT. Translating gives CSAREGDLGDASPLHF.

This chain joins TRBV7-9 and TRBJ1-1; a possible D gene is TRBD1 (6 bases). Germline-derived CDR1 and CDR2 are SEHNR and FQNEAQ (reference sequence). The ends were cut back, 3 bases at V and 4 bases at J, with 9 bases in the middle. The CDR3 length is 13 residues. In DNA, the CDR3 is TGTGCCAGCAGCTTCAGGACAGTCACTGAAGCTTTCTTT. It is translated as CASSFRTVTEAFF.

This clonotype appeared a few times. This chain links TRBV10-2 with TRBJ2-1, with TRBD2 matching 10 bases. J gave up 2 bases and V 2 bases, and 3 bases lay outside the gene matches. The CDR3 consists of 16 residues. CDR1 and CDR2 (germline): WSHSY, SAAADI. CDR3 in amino acids: CASSETSGVTYNEQFF. As DNA, the CDR3 is TGCGCCAGCAGTGAGACTAGCGGGGTAACCTACAATGAGCAGTTCTTC.

This clonotype showed up many times. This chain uses TRBV10-3 with TRBJ2-3; the match to TRBD1 covers 10 bases. Germline V gene sequence: CDR1 ENHRY, CDR2 SYGVKD. The junction had 10 bases not matched to a gene; V was cut back by 2 bases and J by 2 bases. The CDR3 covers 18 residues. The DNA of the CDR3 is TGTGCCATCAGTGAGGAGGGAGACAGGGGGCTTTACACAGATACGCAGTATTTT. Amino acids: CAISEEGDRGLYTDTQYF.

This clonotype was seen at least ten times. The chain links TRBV27 to TRBJ2-3, with 8 bases lining up with TRBD1. V shed 5 bases, J shed 6 bases, and the junction held 16 bases outside the gene matches. CDR1 MNHEY and CDR2 SMNVEV come from the germline V gene (reference sequence). The CDR3 consists of 17 residues. The CDR3 coding sequence is TGTGCCAGCAGTCCTCGTTCCCGGGACAGGAGCAGGGATACGCAGTATTTT. It codes for CASSPRSRDRSRDTQYF.